This TCR beta chain was found in a study of shared clonotypes between healthy human individuals. General study findings and limits: Against clonotypes common to all four donors, non-shared ones had lower generation probabilities.

Concerning this clone: The antigen is unknown.

Looked up from germline, CDR1 is MNHNS and CDR2 is SASEGT. This CDR3 has 14 amino acids. V dropped 5 bases and J dropped 8; count of bases not matched to a gene: 10. CD45RO negativity and positive selection for CCR7 defined naive CD8 cells, a population that excluded terminally differentiated effector memory CD45RA+ cells. Deep-level assay runs were performed. The method was immunoSEQ multiplex PCR; TCRdb's version includes in-frame clones alone and lacks a portion of them. Of 750,000 to 1,000,000 clones in the sample, nearly 95% were seen once. The source of this sequence is a man younger than 45 in good health. Material for sequencing was naive CD8+ T cells sorted from blood. This chain connects TRBV6-1 to TRBJ1-2, with 8 bases fitting TRBD1. The chain's CDR3 is CASSPQGGREGYTF. CDR3 coding DNA: TGTGCCAGCAGTCCACAGGGGGGCCGAGAAGGCTACACCTTC.